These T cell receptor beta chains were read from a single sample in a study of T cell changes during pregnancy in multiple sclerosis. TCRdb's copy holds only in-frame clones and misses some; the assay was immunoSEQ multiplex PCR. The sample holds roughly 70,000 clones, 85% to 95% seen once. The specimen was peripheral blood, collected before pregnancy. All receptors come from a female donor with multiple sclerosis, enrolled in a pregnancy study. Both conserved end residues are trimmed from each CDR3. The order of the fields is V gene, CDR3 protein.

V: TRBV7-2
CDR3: ASSLKTSHTGELF

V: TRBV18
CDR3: ASSPNGAQQETQY

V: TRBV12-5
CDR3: ASGLVVLETGGNQPQH

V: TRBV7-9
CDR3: ASSFTPRDYYNEQF

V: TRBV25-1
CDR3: ASSEPSLGVLF

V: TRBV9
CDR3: ASSTRTGVPSGGRMGLYNEQF

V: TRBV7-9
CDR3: ASSLNADITDTQY

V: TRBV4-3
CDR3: ASSQESLPTGAGYT

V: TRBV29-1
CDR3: SVSWTGVNAEAF

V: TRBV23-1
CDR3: ASSQTSGRGPTYEQY

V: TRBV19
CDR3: ASSIGESYNEQF

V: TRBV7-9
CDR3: ASSLTTGDSGYEQY

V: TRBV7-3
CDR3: ASSLTRNTEAF

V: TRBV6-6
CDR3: ASVGFPWGRDNEQF

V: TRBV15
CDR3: ATSRDHLRGGYT

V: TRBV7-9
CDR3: ASSFSLAGAHYTQY

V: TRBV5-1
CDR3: ATRMESTNEKLF

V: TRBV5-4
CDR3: ASSPGQDPAYEQY

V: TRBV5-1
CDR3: ASSLRGLEEKLF

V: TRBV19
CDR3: ASRKRQESPYEQY

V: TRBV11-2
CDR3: ASSLPLLAHNEQF

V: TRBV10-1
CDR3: ASSGTRQTSVTGELF

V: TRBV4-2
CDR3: ASSQDGSGGTEAF

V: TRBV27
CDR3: ASSLSSYNEQF

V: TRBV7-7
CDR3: ASSLAFYGRDNEQF

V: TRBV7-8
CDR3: ASSSSSGGANEQF

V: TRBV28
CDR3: ASRRTPGANVLT

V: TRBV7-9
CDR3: ASSPGQGSTGELF

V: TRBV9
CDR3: ASSVQGSYNEQF

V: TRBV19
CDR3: ASSMTGGYEQY

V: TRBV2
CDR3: ASRRGGTSRTGELF

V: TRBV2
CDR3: ASSEYIDRVVRSTDTQY

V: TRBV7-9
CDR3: ASSELAALRDEQF

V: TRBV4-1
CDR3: ASSQVLASGSGNEQF

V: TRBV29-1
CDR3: SVGSRQLSYEQY

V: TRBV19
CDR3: ASSTGLDYSSYNEQF

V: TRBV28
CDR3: ASSLPHPSQPQH

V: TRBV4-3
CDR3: ASSQDLLDTYEQY

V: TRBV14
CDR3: ASSRRQGPPYEQY

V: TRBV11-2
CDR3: ASSLDVRNYEQY

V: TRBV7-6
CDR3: ASRQSGSARNTIY

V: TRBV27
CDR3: ASSPTSGRASY

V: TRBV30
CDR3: AWSVQYTGELF

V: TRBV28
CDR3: ASRLPGTGGVQY

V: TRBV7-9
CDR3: ASSAGVGLF

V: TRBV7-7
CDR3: ASSLYGERETQY

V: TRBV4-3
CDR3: ASSQGTGFQETQY

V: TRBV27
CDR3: ASSWTGYTNGYT

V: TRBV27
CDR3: ASSLGQSDEQF

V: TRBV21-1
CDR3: ASSKKDRGRGYT

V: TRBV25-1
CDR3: ASSDGDRAQTQY

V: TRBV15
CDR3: ATKTGQSSYNEQF

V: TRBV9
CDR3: ASSVAPGGKTEAF

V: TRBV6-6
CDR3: ASTNAYEQY

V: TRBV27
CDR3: ASSLITGGRNTEAF